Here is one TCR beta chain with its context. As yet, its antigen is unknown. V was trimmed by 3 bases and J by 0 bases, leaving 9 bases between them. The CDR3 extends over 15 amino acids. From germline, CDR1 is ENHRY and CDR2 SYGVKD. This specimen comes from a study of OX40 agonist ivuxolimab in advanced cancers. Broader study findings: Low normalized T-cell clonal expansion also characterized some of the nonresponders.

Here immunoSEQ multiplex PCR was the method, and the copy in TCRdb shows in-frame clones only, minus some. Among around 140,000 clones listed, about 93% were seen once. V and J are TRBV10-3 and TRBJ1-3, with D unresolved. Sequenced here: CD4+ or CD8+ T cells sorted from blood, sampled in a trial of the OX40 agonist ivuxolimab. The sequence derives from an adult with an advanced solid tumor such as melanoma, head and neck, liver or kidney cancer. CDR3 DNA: TGTGCCATCAGTGATGGTCCGGTCTCTGGAAACACCATATATTTT. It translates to CAISDGPVSGNTIYF.